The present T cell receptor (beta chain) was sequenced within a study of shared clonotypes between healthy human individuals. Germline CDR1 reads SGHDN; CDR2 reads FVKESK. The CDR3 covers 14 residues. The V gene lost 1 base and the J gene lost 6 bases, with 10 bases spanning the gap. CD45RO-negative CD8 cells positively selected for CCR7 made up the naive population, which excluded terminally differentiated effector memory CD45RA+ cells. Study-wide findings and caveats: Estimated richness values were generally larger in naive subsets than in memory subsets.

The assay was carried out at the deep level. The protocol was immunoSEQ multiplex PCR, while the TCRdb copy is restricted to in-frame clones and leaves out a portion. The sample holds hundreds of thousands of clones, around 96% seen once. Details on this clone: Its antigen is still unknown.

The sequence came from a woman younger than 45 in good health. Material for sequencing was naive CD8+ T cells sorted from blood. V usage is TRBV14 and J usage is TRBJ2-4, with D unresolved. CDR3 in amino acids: CASSQVPRINIQYF. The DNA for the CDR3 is TGTGCCAGCAGCCAAGTACCGAGAATAAACATTCAGTACTTC.